Below, 13 T cell receptor beta chains from the same sample are listed, as sequenced in a study of human T cells and chemical hapten exposure. TCRdb itself ran the RACE reads through MiXCR, one entry per CDR3 protein. This sample carries approximately 320,000 distinct CDR3 sequences, around 5.5% of them seen once, and the ten largest clones take around 8.8%. The time point was: pre-sensitization, week 0. Treatment reported: therapeutic diphenylcyclopropenone sensitization with weekly scalp DPC. The sample here was whole blood, taken in connection with sensitization to the hapten diphenylcyclopropenone (DPC). The receptor source for this set is a young woman with alopecia areata. Some clones in this sample may be carry-over from other donors' samples.

This clonotype showed up many times. V and J are TRBV6-2 or TRBV6-3 and TRBJ2-2; unclear D gene. The germline V and J ends were trimmed by 6 bases and 12 bases, with 17 bases remaining between them. Germline CDR1 MNHEY, CDR2 SVGEGT. The CDR3 contains 13 residues. The CDR3: CASRIPRGGKLFF. In DNA form, the CDR3 reads TGTGCCAGCAGAATACCCCGCGGTGGGAAGCTGTTTTTT.

V gene TRBV20-1 combines with J gene TRBJ2-3; TRBD1 matches 7 bases. CDR1 DFQATT and CDR2 SNEGSKA come from the germline V gene (reference sequence). The V segment lost 8 bases and the J segment 4 bases; nucleotides outside the gene matches: 12. The CDR3 is 14 residues long. The CDR3, as DNA: TGCAGTTGTTATCCACCTCAGGGGGCAGATACGCAGTATTTT. This sequence encodes CSCYPPQGADTQYF.

This clonotype came up many times. J is TRBJ2-3 and V is TRBV5-6; D is ambiguous. The CDR3 consists of 15 residues. The V and J ends lost 1 base and 0 bases respectively, with 9 bases between them. From germline, CDR1 is SGHDT and CDR2 YYEEEE. CDR3: CASSLRGPSTDTQYF. CDR3 nucleotide sequence: TGTGCCAGCAGCTTGAGAGGCCCCAGCACAGATACGCAGTATTTT.

This clonotype has at least ten counts. The rearrangement joins TRBV7-6 to TRBJ2-3, with D possibly TRBD2 on 6 matching bases. The CDR3 spans 13 residues. CDR1 is SGHVS and CDR2 is FNYEAQ in the germline V gene. Trimming shortened V by 5 bases and J by 4 bases, and 10 bases separated the two germline ends. This chain's CDR3 is CASSPWGADTQYF. CDR3 bases: TGTGCCAGCAGCCCCTGGGGGGCAGATACGCAGTATTTT.

This clonotype occurred many times. The V call is TRBV5-4, the J call TRBJ1-1; no definite D call. V lost 4 bases and J 0 bases, leaving 13 bases between the germline ends. Per the germline V gene, CDR1 is SGHNT and CDR2 is YYREEE (reference sequence). CDR3 length: 15 residues. CDR3 in DNA: TGTGCCAGCAGCCCTGGAGAGGTTATGAACACTGAAGCTTTCTTT. Protein: CASSPGEVMNTEAFF.

This clonotype was counted only a few times. The chain links TRBV6-6 to TRBJ1-5, with a weak D call TRBD1 (5 bases). The CDR3 extends over 15 amino acids. Trimming took 2 bases from V and 2 from J, leaving 10 bases between them. The germline CDR1 and CDR2 sequences are MNHNY and SVGAGI (reference sequence). The CDR3 sequence: CASSYRGEGNQPQHF. As DNA, the CDR3 is TGTGCCAGCAGTTACCGGGGGGAGGGCAATCAGCCCCAGCATTTT.

The chain links TRBV5-1 to TRBJ2-3; D possibly uses TRBD1 or TRBD2 (7 bases each). This CDR3 contains 15 residues. Germline CDR1 and CDR2: SGHRS and YFSETQ. Trimming took 4 bases from V and 6 from J, leaving 18 bases between them. In DNA form, the CDR3 reads TGCGCCAGCAGCCAAGCGGGACAGCTGAGGGATACGCAGTATTTT. Encoded protein: CASSQAGQLRDTQYF.

The J gene is TRBJ1-2, the V gene TRBV6-5, with TRBD1 matching over 8 bases. Germline V gives CDR1 MNHEY, CDR2 SVGAGI. The CDR3 runs to 16 residues. Trimming took 2 bases from V and 2 from J; bases not matched to a gene: 7. The CDR3 loop reads CASSYGPRTGNYGYTF. In nucleotides, the CDR3 is TGTGCCAGCAGTTACGGGCCCCGGACAGGGAACTATGGCTACACCTTC.

This clonotype was seen many times. This chain uses TRBV18 with TRBJ1-1; tentatively, D is TRBD1 (5 bases). The CDR3 length is 12 residues. Trimming took off 4 bases at V and 3 bases at J, with 6 bases between the two ends. Germline CDR1 KGHSH, CDR2 LQKENI. The chain's CDR3 is CASSLGHTEAFF. The CDR3 DNA is TGTGCCAGCTCACTGGGGCACACTGAAGCTTTCTTT.

This clonotype was recorded at least ten times. The chain uses TRBV6-7 and TRBJ1-6; 9 bases map to TRBD1. TRBV6-7 is an open reading frame, and its role is uncertain. The ends lost 5 bases at V and 2 bases at J; junction bases unmatched: 7. CDR3 length: 17 amino acids. CDR3 DNA: TGTGCCAGCAGTGAACACCGGGACAGGGCCTATAATTCACCCCTCCACTTT. As protein: CASSEHRDRAYNSPLHF.

In this sample, this clonotype turned up once. The rearrangement joins TRBV11-3 to TRBJ2-2; D is unclear. This CDR3 region has 13 residues. The V gene lost 5 bases and the J gene lost 3 bases, with 7 bases spanning the gap. CDR1 and CDR2 (germline): SGHNT, YENEEA. Here the CDR3 DNA reads TGTGCCAGCAGCGAGAAGGACACCGGGGAGCTGTTTTTT. Its protein is CASSEKDTGELFF.

This clonotype was counted between two and nine times. The rearrangement joins TRBV9 to TRBJ2-2; D might be TRBD1 (6 bases). CDR1 SGDLS and CDR2 YYNGEE come from the germline V gene. V gave up 6 bases and J gave up 6 bases, with 15 bases separating them. The CDR3 runs to 14 residues. The CDR3 protein is CASKGEHLAGELFF. The CDR3 DNA sequence: TGTGCCAGCAAGGGGGAGCATTTAGCCGGGGAGCTGTTTTTT.

This clonotype was found a few times. This CDR3 reads CAISDGTSGGYEQYF. CDR3 DNA: TGTGCCATCAGTGATGGGACTAGCGGGGGCTACGAGCAGTACTTC. This chain uses TRBV10-3 with TRBJ2-7; TRBD2 matches 14 bases. The CDR3 consists of 15 residues. V was pared by 3 bases and J by 3 bases, with 1 base of the junction left unmatched. Germline V gene sequence: CDR1 ENHRY, CDR2 SYGVKD.